The 27 T cell receptor beta chains presented below share a single source sample, sequenced in a study of PD-L1 blockade in urothelial cancer (dated by TCRdb to the late 2010s). The protocol used for the library was the immunoSEQ multiplex PCR assay. TCRdb obtained this table from immuneACCESS and retained in-frame rearrangements with V and J assigned. These tables miss some clones; where compared with another copy, unresolved V genes account for less than half of the shortfall, and the remainder is unexplained. Here the sample has more than 45,000 clones; roughly four fifths occur a single time. 3.5% to 4.5% of the sample rests with the top ten. Reading the label with the study, this specimen's time point is: pretreatment peripheral blood. This specimen consisted of PBMCs, obtained around atezolizumab (anti-PD-L1) treatment. The source is a man between 65 and 80 years old with urothelial cancer.

V gene TRBV5-4 combines with J gene TRBJ2-7, with TRBD1 identical over 10 bases. Germline V gene lookup returns CDR1 SGHNT and CDR2 YYREEE (reference sequence). V shed 4 bases, J shed 4 bases, and the junction held 8 bases outside the gene matches. This CDR3 has 15 residues. CDR3 sequence (DNA): TGTGCCAGCAGCGATGGACAGGGGGAAATTTACGAGCAGTACTTC. Residues: CASSDGQGEIYEQYF.

The V call is TRBV5-4, the J call TRBJ2-7, with D unclear. Trimming took 2 bases from V and 3 from J, leaving 9 bases between them. Per the germline V gene, CDR1 is SGHNT and CDR2 is YYREEE (reference sequence). The CDR3 length is 13 residues. The CDR3 nucleotides are TGTGCCAGCAGCTTCCCCACCAGCTACGAGCAGTACTTC. Its translation is CASSFPTSYEQYF. The variable domain in full, with the rest retrieved from reference TRBV5-4 and TRBJ2-7, is ETGVTQSPTHLIKTRGQQVTLRCSSQSGHNTVSWYQQALGQGPQFIFQYYREEENGRGNFPPRFSGLQFPNYSSELNVNALELDDSALYLCASSFPTSYEQYFGPGTRLTVT.

The CDR3 DNA reads as TGTGCCAGCAGCTTAGCCCCGGGAGCCCCTCTCTACGAGCAGTACTTC. This codes for CASSLAPGAPLYEQYF. The rearrangement joins TRBV7-8 to TRBJ2-7; possible D gene TRBD2, 6 bases. Germline values: CDR1 SGHVS, CDR2 FQNEAQ. The CDR3 is 16 amino acids. Trimming pared 0 bases from V and 3 bases from J, leaving 15 bases between.

CDR3 nucleotide sequence: TGTGCCATCAGTGAGCCTTCCCAGGGGCGTTCCTATGGCTACACCTTC. Residues: CAISEPSQGRSYGYTF. This rearrangement joins TRBV10-3 to TRBJ1-2; D possibly corresponds to TRBD1 (6 bases). Germline CDR1 ENHRY, CDR2 SYGVKD. V lost 2 bases and J 4 bases, leaving 17 bases between the germline ends. The CDR3 consists of 16 residues.

This clone has only a few counts. The chain employs TRBV9 and TRBJ2-1; 12 nucleotides align to TRBD2. With 4 bases clipped from V and 10 bases from J, the junction kept 9 bases outside the gene matches. Germline assignment: CDR1 SGDLS and CDR2 YYNGEE. The CDR3 runs 15 residues. The CDR3 sequence: CASSSRTSGVGEQFF. The CDR3 DNA follows: TGTGCCAGCAGCTCACGGACTAGCGGGGTGGGCGAGCAGTTCTTC.

The genes are TRBV7-9 and TRBJ2-3; D is perhaps TRBD2 (5 bases). Looked up from germline, CDR1 is SEHNR and CDR2 is FQNEAQ (reference sequence). Trimming took 2 bases from V and 4 from J, leaving 16 bases between them. The CDR3 length is 16 residues. The CDR3 spells CASSLFWRSESDTQYF. The CDR3 DNA sequence: TGTGCCAGCAGCTTATTCTGGAGGAGTGAATCAGATACGCAGTATTTT.

The chain carries TRBV6-6 and TRBJ1-2; perhaps TRBD1 as D (6 bases). The germline CDR1 and CDR2 sequences are MNHNY and SVGAGI (reference sequence). The V end lost 8 bases, the J end lost 8 bases, and 15 bases lay between the germline ends. The CDR3 consists of 12 residues. CDR3 sequence: CASGEGVWGYTF. The DNA of the CDR3 is TGTGCCAGCGGGGAGGGGGTGTGGGGCTACACCTTC.

This chain connects TRBV11-2 to TRBJ2-1, with 13 bases matching TRBD2. The CDR3 is made up of 14 amino acids. V was clipped by 6 bases and J by 6 bases; unmatched bases: 2. Per germline, CDR1 SGHAT and CDR2 FQNNGV. The CDR3 nucleotides read TGTGCCAGCAGACTAGCGGGGGGGCTCAATGAGCAGTTCTTC. Translating gives CASRLAGGLNEQFF. Full variable domain (outside the CDR3, taken from reference TRBV11-2 and TRBJ2-1): EAGVAQSPRYKIIEKRQSVAFWCNPISGHATLYWYQQILGQGPKLLIQFQNNGVVDDSQLPKDRFSAERLKGVDSTLKIQPAKLEDSAVYLCASRLAGGLNEQFFGPGTRLTVL.

The rearrangement uses TRBV5-6 and TRBJ2-1; TRBD1 is a possible D gene (6 bases). CDR1 SGHDT and CDR2 YYEEEE come from the germline V gene. V lost 0 bases and J lost 3, with 7 bases in between. The CDR3 is made up of 14 amino acids. CDR3 loop: CASSLGQVYNEQFF. The CDR3 DNA follows: TGTGCCAGCAGCTTGGGACAGGTCTACAATGAGCAGTTCTTC.

The rearrangement joins TRBV19 to TRBJ1-6, with a tentative D call TRBD1 (5 bases). V was shortened by 1 base and J by 7 bases, with 17 bases between the two germline ends. The germline V gene has CDR1 LNHDA and CDR2 SQIVND (reference sequence). The CDR3 extends over 17 amino acids. The CDR3 protein is CASSIAGIRVGNSPLHF. CDR3 DNA sequence: TGTGCCAGTAGTATAGCTGGGATCAGGGTCGGAAATTCACCCCTCCACTTT. The full variable domain, completed using reference TRBV19 and TRBJ1-6, is DGGITQSPKYLFRKEGQNVTLSCEQNLNHDAMYWYRQDPGQGLRLIYYSQIVNDFQKGDIAEGYSVSREKKESFPLTVTSAQKNPTAFYLCASSIAGIRVGNSPLHFGNGTRLTVT.

The CDR3 DNA follows: TGTGCCATCAGGGAGATCCCGCAGGGAGGCACTGAAGCTTTCTTT. This translates into CAIREIPQGGTEAFF. J is TRBJ1-1 and V is TRBV10-3; the D gene is possibly TRBD1 (5 bases). Looked up from germline, CDR1 is ENHRY and CDR2 is SYGVKD. The CDR3 is 15 residues long. The V end lost 6 bases, the J end lost 4 bases, and 18 bases lay between the germline ends.

The rearrangement uses TRBV9 and TRBJ1-1; D ambiguous. Trimming left V 0 bases short and J 4 bases short, with 19 bases between. The germline V gene has CDR1 SGDLS and CDR2 YYNGEE. This CDR3 is 17 amino acids long. CDR3 sequence reads: CASSVASGVMSGTEAFF. The DNA for the CDR3 is TGTGCCAGCAGCGTAGCGTCAGGTGTCATGAGCGGCACTGAAGCTTTCTTT.

The rearrangement uses TRBV5-1 and TRBJ2-3; D perhaps matches TRBD1 (5 bases). The CDR3 runs 14 residues. Germline-derived CDR1 and CDR2 are SGHRS and YFSETQ. Trimming left V 4 bases short and J 5 bases short, with 14 bases between. CDR3 amino acids: CASSRWGAEDTQYF. CDR3 nucleotide sequence: TGCGCCAGCAGCCGTTGGGGCGCGGAAGATACGCAGTATTTT.

The chain couples TRBV9 to TRBJ1-2, with a weak D call TRBD1 (6 bases). The CDR3 has 14 amino acids. Germline V gene lookup returns CDR1 SGDLS and CDR2 YYNGEE. Trimming removed 3 bases from V and 4 bases from J, with 13 bases in between. Here the CDR3 reads CASSATDRSYGYTF. CDR3 coding DNA: TGTGCCAGCAGCGCCACTGACAGGAGCTATGGCTACACCTTC.

V and J are TRBV27 and TRBJ1-5; D remains unclear. There are 14 residues in the CDR3. Deletions cut 6 bases from V and 0 bases from J, with 9 bases between. Germline lookup yields CDR1 MNHEY and CDR2 SMNVEV (reference sequence). CDR3 sequence: CASRTGASNQPQHF. The CDR3 nucleotides read TGTGCCAGCAGGACGGGTGCTAGCAATCAGCCCCAGCATTTT.

The V and J genes are TRBV7-3 and TRBJ2-1, with TRBD2 matching 11 bases. Germline V gene lookup returns CDR1 SGHTA and CDR2 FQGTGA. The CDR3 contains 15 residues. The junction had 4 bases not matched to a gene; V was cut back by 5 bases and J by 4 bases. The DNA for the CDR3 is TGTGCCAGCAGCCGCGGGACTAGCGGATACAATGAGCAGTTCTTC. Protein: CASSRGTSGYNEQFF.

V is TRBV7-2 and J is TRBJ1-1; D might be TRBD1 (5 bases). The CDR3 has 15 residues. Per germline, CDR1 SGHTA and CDR2 FQGNSA. V shed 3 bases and J shed 2 bases, with 13 bases lying between them. CDR3 coding DNA: TGTGCCAGCAGCTTCTGGGGGGGATCCAACACTGAAGCTTTCTTT. Translated: CASSFWGGSNTEAFF.

The chain recombines TRBV4-1 with TRBJ1-1, with a weak D call TRBD1 (5 bases). This CDR3 has 15 residues. V was clipped by 1 base and J by 1 base, with 10 bases between them. Germline loops: CDR1 MGHRA, CDR2 YSYEKL. CDR3 DNA: TGCGCCAGCAGCCAAGCGAGAAGGGGGAACACTGAAGCTTTCTTT. Encoded protein: CASSQARRGNTEAFF.

This clone was seen a few times. At the DNA level, this CDR3 is encoded by other sequences in the same sample as well. The J gene is TRBJ2-7, the V gene TRBV11-2, with 11 nucleotides matching TRBD2. V trimming: 4 bases; J trimming: 4 bases; junction bases outside the gene matches: 6. Germline assignment: CDR1 SGHAT and CDR2 FQNNGV. The CDR3 spans 15 residues. CDR3: CASSSGLAGSYEQYF. The CDR3 DNA follows: TGTGCCAGCAGCTCCGGACTAGCGGGTTCTTACGAGCAGTACTTC.

This clone was seen more than once but under ten times. The J gene is TRBJ2-7, the V gene TRBV7-2, with D hard to call. The germline V and J ends were trimmed by 0 bases and 6 bases, with 9 bases remaining between them. Germline CDR1 SGHTA, CDR2 FQGNSA. The CDR3 sequence is 13 residues long. DNA for the CDR3: TGTGCCAGCAGCTTAGCCTTTCCCTCCGAGCAGTACTTC. Residues: CASSLAFPSEQYF. The full variable domain, with the rest looked up from reference TRBV7-2 and TRBJ2-7, is GAGVSQSPSNKVTEKGKDVELRCDPISGHTALYWYRQSLGQGLEFLIYFQGNSAPDKSGLPSDRFSAERTGGSVSTLTIQRTQQEDSAVYLCASSLAFPSEQYFGPGTRLTVT.

This clone was recorded a few times. This CDR3 reads CASSLAGSGYTF. CDR3 nucleotides: TGTGCCAGCAGCTTAGCCGGGTCGGGCTACACCTTC. The chain links TRBV7-2 to TRBJ1-2; no firm D call. Trimming left V 0 bases short and J 8 bases short, with 7 bases between. The CDR3 has 12 residues. Germline values: CDR1 SGHTA, CDR2 FQGNSA.

CDR3 amino acids: CASSPGGGLSYEQYF. In nucleotides, the CDR3 is TGCGCCAGCTCGCCGGGCGGGGGCCTCTCCTACGAGCAGTACTTC. This sequence joins TRBV5-1 and TRBJ2-7, with a possible D match to TRBD2 (7 bases). Trimming shortened V by 7 bases and J by 0 bases, and 17 bases separated the two germline ends. Looked up from germline, CDR1 is SGHRS and CDR2 is YFSETQ. The CDR3 loop spans 15 amino acids.

The rearrangement uses TRBV7-3 and TRBJ2-1; D unclear. The V end was cut by 1 base, the J end by 4 bases, with 8 bases between. Germline V gene lookup returns CDR1 SGHTA and CDR2 FQGTGA. The CDR3 runs 14 residues. The CDR3, as DNA: TGTGCCAGCAGCTTAAAGCACGGGTACAATGAGCAGTTCTTC. Amino acid sequence: CASSLKHGYNEQFF.

V usage is TRBV5-4 and J usage is TRBJ2-5; TRBD1 matches at 8 bases. Germline lookup yields CDR1 SGHNT and CDR2 YYREEE (reference sequence). This CDR3 has 15 residues. The V segment lost 1 base and the J segment 5 bases; nucleotides outside the gene matches: 7. The CDR3 DNA sequence: TGTGCCAGCAGCTTGCTGGGACAGGCTTGGGAGACCCAGTACTTC. Protein: CASSLLGQAWETQYF.

The gene calls are TRBV7-2 and TRBJ2-7, with D unclear. The V end was cut by 3 bases, the J end by 4 bases, with 16 bases between. Germline CDR1 reads SGHTA; CDR2 reads FQGNSA. This CDR3 is built from 15 residues. This CDR3 reads CASSFFGQSVYEQYF. CDR3 sequence (DNA): TGTGCCAGCAGCTTTTTTGGGCAGTCGGTTTACGAGCAGTACTTC.

This sequence joins TRBV7-2 and TRBJ2-6; no clear D gene. This CDR3 contains 16 residues. Trimming pared 1 base from V and 0 bases from J, leaving 7 bases between. Germline CDR1 reads SGHTA; CDR2 reads FQGNSA. CDR3 loop: CASSLGHSSGANVLTF. DNA for the CDR3: TGTGCCAGCAGCTTAGGCCACAGCTCTGGGGCCAACGTCCTGACTTTC.

This clone showed up just once. The V and J genes are TRBV6-5 and TRBJ1-3, with a possible D match to TRBD1 (6 bases). The CDR3 loop spans 15 amino acids. Trimming cost V 5 bases and J 2 bases, with 13 bases left between them. The germline V gene encodes CDR1 MNHEY and CDR2 SVGAGI. For the CDR3, the DNA is TGTGCCAGCAGTACAACTTGGGGGCCTGGAAACACCATATATTTT. Encoded protein: CASSTTWGPGNTIYF.